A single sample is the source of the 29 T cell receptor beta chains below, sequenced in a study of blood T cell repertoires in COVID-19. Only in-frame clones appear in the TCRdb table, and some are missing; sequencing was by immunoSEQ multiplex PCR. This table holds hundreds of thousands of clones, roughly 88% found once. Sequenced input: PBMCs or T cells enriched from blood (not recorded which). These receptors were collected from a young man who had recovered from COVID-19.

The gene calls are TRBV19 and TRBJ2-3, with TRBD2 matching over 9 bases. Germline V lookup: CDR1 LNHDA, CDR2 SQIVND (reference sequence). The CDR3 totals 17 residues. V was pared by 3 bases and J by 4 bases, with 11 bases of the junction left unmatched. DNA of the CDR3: TGTGCCAGTAGTATCCTTTCTAGCGGGGCTGGGGCAGATACGCAGTATTTT. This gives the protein CASSILSSGAGADTQYF.

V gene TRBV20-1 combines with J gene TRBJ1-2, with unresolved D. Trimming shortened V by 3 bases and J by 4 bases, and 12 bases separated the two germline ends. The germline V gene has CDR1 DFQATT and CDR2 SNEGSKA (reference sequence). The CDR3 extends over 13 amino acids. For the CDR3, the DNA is TGCAGTGCTAGTATATCAGATGGCTATGGCTACACCTTC. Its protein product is CSASISDGYGYTF.

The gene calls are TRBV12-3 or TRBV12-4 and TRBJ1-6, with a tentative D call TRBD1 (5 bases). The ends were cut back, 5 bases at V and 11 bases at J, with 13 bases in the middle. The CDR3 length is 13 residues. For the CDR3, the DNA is TGTGCCAGCAGTCAAATCAGGGCGGCACCCCTCCACTTT. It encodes CASSQIRAAPLHF.

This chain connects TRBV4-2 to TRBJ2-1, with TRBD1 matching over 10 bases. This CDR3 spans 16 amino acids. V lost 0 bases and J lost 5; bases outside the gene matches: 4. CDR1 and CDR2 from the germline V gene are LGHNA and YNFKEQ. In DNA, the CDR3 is TGTGCCAGCAGCCAAGACGGGACAGGGGTACACAATGAGCAGTTCTTC. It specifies CASSQDGTGVHNEQFF.

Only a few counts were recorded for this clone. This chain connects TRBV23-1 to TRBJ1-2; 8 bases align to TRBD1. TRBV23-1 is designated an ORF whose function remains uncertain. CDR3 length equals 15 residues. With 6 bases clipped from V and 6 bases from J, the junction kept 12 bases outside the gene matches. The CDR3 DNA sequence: TGCGCCAGCAGACAAACAACACAGGGGGTAAATGGCTACACCTTC. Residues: CASRQTTQGVNGYTF.

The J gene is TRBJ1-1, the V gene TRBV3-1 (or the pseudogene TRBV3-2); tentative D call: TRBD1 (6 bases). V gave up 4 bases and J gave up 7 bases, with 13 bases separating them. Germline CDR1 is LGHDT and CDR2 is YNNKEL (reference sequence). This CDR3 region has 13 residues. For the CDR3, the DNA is TGTGCCAGCAGCCTCGACAGGCAACTTGAAGCTTTCTTT. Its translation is CASSLDRQLEAFF.

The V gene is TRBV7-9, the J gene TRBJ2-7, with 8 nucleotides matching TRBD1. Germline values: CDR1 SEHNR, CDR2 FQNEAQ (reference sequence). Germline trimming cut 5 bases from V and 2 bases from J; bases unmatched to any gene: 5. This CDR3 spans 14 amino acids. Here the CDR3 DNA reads TGTGCCAGCAGCCCCGGACAGGGACCCTACGAGCAGTACTTC. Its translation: CASSPGQGPYEQYF. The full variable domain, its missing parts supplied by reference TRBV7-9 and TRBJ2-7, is DTGVSQNPRHKITKRGQNVTFRCDPISEHNRLYWYRQTLGQGPEFLTYFQNEAQLEKSRLLSDRFSAERPKGSFSTLEIQRTEQGDSAMYLCASSPGQGPYEQYFGPGTRLTVT.

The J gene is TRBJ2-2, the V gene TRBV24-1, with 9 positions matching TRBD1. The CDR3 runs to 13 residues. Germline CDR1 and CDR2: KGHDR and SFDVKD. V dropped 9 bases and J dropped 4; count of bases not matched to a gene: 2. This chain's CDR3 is CATGTGSTGELFF. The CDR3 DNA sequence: TGTGCCACCGGGACAGGGAGCACCGGGGAGCTGTTTTTT.

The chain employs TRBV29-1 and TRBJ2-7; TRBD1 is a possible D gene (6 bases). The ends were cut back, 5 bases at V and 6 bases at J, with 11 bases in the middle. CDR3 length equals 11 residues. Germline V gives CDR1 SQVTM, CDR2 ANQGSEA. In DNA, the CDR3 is TGCAGCGTTTTTGGGGGCGGCGAGCAGTACTTC. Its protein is CSVFGGGEQYF.

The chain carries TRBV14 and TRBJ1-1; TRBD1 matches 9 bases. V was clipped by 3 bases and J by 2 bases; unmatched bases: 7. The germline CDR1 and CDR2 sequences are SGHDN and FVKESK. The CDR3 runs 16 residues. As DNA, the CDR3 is TGTGCCAGCAGCCACCGACAGGGGGTAATCAACACTGAAGCTTTCTTT. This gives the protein CASSHRQGVINTEAFF. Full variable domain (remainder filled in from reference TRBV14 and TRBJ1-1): EAGVTQFPSHSVIEKGQTVTLRCDPISGHDNLYWYRRVMGKEIKFLLHFVKESKQDESGMPNNRFLAERTGGTYSTLKVQPAELEDSGVYFCASSHRQGVINTEAFFGQGTRLTVV.

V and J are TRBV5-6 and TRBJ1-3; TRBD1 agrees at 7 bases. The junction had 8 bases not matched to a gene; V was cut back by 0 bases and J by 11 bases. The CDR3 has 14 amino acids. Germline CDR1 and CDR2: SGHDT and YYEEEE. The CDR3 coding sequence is TGTGCCAGCAGCTTGGGATACAACAGGGGAGCCATATATTTT. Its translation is CASSLGYNRGAIYF. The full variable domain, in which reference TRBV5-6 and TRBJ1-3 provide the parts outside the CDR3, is DAGVTQSPTHLIKTRGQQVTLRCSPKSGHDTVSWYQQALGQGPQFIFQYYEEEERQRGNFPDRFSGHQFPNYSSELNVNALLLGDSALYLCASSLGYNRGAIYFGEGSWLTVV.

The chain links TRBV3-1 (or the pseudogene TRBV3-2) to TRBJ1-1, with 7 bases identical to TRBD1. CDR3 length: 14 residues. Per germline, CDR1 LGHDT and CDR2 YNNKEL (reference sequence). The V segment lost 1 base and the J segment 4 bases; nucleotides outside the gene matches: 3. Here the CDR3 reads CASSQVTGATEAFF. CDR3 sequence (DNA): TGTGCCAGCAGCCAAGTCACAGGGGCCACTGAAGCTTTCTTT.

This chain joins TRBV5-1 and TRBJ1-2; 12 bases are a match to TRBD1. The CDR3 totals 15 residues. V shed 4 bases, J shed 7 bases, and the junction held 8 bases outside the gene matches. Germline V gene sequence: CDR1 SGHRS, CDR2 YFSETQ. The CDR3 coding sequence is TGCGCCAGCAGCCCGCGGGGACAGGGGGCGCTTGGCTACACCTTC. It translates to CASSPRGQGALGYTF.

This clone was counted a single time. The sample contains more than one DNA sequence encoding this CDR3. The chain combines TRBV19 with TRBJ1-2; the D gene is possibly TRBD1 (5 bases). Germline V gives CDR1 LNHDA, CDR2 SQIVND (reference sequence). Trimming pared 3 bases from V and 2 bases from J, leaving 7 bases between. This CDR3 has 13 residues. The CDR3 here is CASSIDSNYGYTF. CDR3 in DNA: TGTGCCAGTAGTATTGACAGCAACTATGGCTACACCTTC. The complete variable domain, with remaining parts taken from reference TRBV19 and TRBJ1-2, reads DGGITQSPKYLFRKEGQNVTLSCEQNLNHDAMYWYRQDPGQGLRLIYYSQIVNDFQKGDIAEGYSVSREKKESFPLTVTSAQKNPTAFYLCASSIDSNYGYTFGSGTRLTVV.

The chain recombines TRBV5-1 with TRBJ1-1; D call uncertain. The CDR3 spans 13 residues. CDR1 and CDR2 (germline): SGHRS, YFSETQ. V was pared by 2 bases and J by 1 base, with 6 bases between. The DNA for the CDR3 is TGCGCCAGCAGCTTACAAGAGAACACTGAAGCTTTCTTT. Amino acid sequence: CASSLQENTEAFF.

CDR3 amino acids: CAWSPFAGWGQPQHF. The DNA of the CDR3 is TGTGCCTGGAGCCCCTTTGCGGGTTGGGGTCAGCCCCAGCATTTT. The rearrangement uses TRBV30 and TRBJ1-5; no clear D gene. Germline V CDR1 and CDR2: GTSNPN, SVGIG (reference sequence). V lost 3 bases to trimming and J lost 6 bases, with 18 bases between them. The length of the CDR3 is 15 residues.

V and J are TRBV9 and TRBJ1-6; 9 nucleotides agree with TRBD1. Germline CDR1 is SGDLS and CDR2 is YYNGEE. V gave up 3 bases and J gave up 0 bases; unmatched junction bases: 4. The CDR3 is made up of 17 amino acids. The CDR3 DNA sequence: TGTGCCAGCAGCGAAACAGGGGGCGGCTCCTATAATTCACCCCTCCACTTT. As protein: CASSETGGGSYNSPLHF.

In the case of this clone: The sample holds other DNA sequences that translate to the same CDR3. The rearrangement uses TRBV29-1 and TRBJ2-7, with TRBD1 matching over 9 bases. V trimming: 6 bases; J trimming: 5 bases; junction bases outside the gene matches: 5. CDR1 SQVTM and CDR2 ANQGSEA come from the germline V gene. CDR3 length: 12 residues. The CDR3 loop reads CSVNRGPNEQYF. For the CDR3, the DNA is TGCAGCGTCAACAGGGGGCCGAACGAGCAGTACTTC.

Written as DNA, the CDR3 is TGTGCCAGCAGTGAAGGGACTCTCTATGGCTACACCTTC. It codes for CASSEGTLYGYTF. V gene TRBV2 combines with J gene TRBJ1-2; unclear D gene. This CDR3 is built from 13 residues. CDR1 is SNHLY and CDR2 is FYNNEI in the germline V gene. The ends were cut back, 1 base at V and 4 bases at J, with 7 bases in the middle.

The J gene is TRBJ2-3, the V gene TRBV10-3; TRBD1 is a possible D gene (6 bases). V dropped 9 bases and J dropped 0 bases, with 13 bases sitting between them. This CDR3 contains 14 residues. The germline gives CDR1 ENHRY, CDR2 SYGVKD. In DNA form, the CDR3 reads TGTGCCATTTCCGGGACAAAGAGCACAGATACGCAGTATTTT. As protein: CAISGTKSTDTQYF.

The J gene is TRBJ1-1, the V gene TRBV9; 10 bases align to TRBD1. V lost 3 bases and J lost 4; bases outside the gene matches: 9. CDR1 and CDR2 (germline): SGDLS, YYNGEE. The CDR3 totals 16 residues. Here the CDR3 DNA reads TGTGCCAGCAGCGAATATCCGGGACAGGGGATCACTGAAGCTTTCTTT. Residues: CASSEYPGQGITEAFF.

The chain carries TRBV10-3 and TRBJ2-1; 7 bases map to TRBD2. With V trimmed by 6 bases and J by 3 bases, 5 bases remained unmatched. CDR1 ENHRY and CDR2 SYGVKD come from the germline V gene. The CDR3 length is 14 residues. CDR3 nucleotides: TGTGCCATCAGACCAGGACTAGTCTACAATGAGCAGTTCTTC. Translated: CAIRPGLVYNEQFF.

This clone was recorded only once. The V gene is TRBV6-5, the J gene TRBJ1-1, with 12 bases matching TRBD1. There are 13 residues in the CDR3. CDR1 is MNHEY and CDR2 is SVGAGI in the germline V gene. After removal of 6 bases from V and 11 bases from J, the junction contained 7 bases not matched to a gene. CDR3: CASSTGTGGGAFF. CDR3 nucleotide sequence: TGTGCCAGCAGCACCGGGACAGGGGGCGGCGCTTTCTTT.

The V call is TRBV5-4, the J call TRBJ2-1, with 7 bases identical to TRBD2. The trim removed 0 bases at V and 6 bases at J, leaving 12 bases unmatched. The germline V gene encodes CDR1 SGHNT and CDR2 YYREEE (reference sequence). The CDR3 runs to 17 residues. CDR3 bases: TGTGCCAGCAGCTTGGATTGGGGGGGTCTTACAGGCAATGAGCAGTTCTTC. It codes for CASSLDWGGLTGNEQFF.

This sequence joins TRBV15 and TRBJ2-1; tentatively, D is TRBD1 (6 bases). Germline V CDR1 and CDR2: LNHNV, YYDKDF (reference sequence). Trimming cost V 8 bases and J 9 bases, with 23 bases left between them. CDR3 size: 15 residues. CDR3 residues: CATRPGEGGKGEQFF. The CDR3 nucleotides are TGTGCCACCCGGCCCGGGGAAGGGGGTAAAGGTGAGCAGTTCTTC. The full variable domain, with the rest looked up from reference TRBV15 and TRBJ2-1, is DAMVIQNPRYQVTQFGKPVTLSCSQTLNHNVMYWYQQKSSQAPKLLFHYYDKDFNNEADTPDNFQSRRPNTSFCFLDIRSPGLGDTAMYLCATRPGEGGKGEQFFGPGTRLTVL.

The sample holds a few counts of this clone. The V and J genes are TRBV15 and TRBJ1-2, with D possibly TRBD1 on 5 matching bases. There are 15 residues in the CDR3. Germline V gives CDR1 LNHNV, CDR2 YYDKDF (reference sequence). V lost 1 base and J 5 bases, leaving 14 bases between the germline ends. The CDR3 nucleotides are TGTGCCACCAGCAGAGCAGGGCGCGGGGTGTATGGCTACACCTTC. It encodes CATSRAGRGVYGYTF.

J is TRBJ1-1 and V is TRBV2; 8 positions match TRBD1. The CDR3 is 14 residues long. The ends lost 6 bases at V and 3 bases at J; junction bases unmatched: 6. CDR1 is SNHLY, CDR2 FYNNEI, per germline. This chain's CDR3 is CASSRTGLDTEAFF. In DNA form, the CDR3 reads TGTGCCAGCAGCCGGACAGGGCTGGACACTGAAGCTTTCTTT.

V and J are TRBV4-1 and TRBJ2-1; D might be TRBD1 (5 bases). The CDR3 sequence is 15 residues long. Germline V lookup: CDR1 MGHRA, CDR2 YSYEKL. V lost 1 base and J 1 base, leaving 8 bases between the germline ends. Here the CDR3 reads CASSQGGPSYNEQFF. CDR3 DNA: TGCGCCAGCAGCCAAGGGGGCCCATCCTACAATGAGCAGTTCTTC.

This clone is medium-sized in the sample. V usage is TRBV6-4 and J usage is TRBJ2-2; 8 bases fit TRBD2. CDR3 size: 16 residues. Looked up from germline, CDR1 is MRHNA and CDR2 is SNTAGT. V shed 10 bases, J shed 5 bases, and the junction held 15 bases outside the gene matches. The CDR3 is CATSNDGGAGTGELFF. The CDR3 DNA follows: TGTGCCACCTCGAACGACGGGGGGGCCGGAACCGGGGAGCTGTTTTTT.